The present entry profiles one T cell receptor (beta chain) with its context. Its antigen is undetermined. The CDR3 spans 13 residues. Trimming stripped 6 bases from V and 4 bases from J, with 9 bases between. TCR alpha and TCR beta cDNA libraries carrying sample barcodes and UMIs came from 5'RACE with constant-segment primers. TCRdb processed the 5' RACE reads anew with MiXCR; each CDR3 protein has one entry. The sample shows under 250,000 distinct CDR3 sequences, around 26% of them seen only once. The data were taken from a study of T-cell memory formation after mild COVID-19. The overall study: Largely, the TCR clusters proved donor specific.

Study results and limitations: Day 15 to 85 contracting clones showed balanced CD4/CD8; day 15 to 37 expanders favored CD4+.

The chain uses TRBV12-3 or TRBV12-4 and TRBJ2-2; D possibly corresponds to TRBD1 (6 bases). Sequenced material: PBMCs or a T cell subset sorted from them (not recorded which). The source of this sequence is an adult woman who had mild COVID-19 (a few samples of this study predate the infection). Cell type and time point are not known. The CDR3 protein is CASRIGGTGELFF. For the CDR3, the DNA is TGTGCCAGCAGGATAGGGGGCACCGGGGAGCTGTTTTTT.